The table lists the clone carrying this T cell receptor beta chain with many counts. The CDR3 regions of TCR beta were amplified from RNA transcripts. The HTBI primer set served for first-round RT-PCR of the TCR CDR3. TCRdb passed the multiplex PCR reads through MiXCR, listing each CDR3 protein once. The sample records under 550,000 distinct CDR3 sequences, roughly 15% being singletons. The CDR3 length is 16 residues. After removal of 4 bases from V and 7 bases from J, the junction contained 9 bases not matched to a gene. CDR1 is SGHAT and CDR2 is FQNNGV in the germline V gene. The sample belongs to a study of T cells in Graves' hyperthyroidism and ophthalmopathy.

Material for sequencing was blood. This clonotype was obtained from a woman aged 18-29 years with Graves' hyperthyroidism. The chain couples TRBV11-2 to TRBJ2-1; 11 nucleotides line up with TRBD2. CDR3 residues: CASSSISGRGVNEQFF. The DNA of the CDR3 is TGTGCCAGCAGCTCCATTAGCGGGAGGGGAGTAAATGAGCAGTTCTTC.